This T cell receptor beta chain was observed in a study of identical twins. V gave up 5 bases and J gave up 0 bases, with 10 bases separating them. Per the germline V gene, CDR1 is DFQATT and CDR2 is SNEGSKA (reference sequence). CDR3 length: 13 amino acids. TCRdb re-called the 5' RACE reads with MiXCR, one entry per CDR3 protein. The sample holds some 320,000 distinct CDR3 sequences, over 9% seen once. This sample was also put to use in a study of yellow fever vaccine responses in identical twins.

This TCR was recovered from a woman between 18 and 29 years old in good health. The chain joins TRBV20-1 to TRBJ2-5; D might be TRBD2 (5 bases). The specimen sequenced was CD8+ T cells sorted from blood. As DNA, the CDR3 is TGCAGTGCTCGGGAACAGTACCAAGAGACCCAGTACTTC. It specifies CSAREQYQETQYF.